This T cell receptor beta chain was identified during a study of CD8+ T cells in alopecia areata. About the research overall: A regimen of oral tofacitinib, 5 to 10 mg twice daily, was given to treated patients.

The V gene end was trimmed by 5 bases and the J gene end by 3 bases; junction bases not matched to a gene: 6. The germline gives CDR1 PRHDT, CDR2 FYEKMQ (reference sequence). CDR3 length: 16 amino acids. Treatment denoted: oral pan-JAK inhibitor, 5-10 mg twice daily. With regard to this clone: Its antigen is unknown.

Once RNA had been extracted, it was reverse transcribed into cDNA to act as the sequencing template. Repertoires were generated with immunoSEQ multiplex PCR, while TCRdb's copy carries only in-frame clones and drops some. The sample includes around 120,000 clones, more than 40% of them seen just once. Broader study findings: Treatment with tofacitinib significantly lowered scalp clonality and reduced expanded CD8+ clones among the top 100.

The chain recombines TRBV13 with TRBJ2-2; TRBD2 matches 10 bases. The sequences come from CD4+ T cells sorted from blood, collected at week 4, from a patient treated with tofacitinib. The sequence derives from a human donor with alopecia areata. This CDR3 is CASSLRTSGYTGELFF. The DNA of the CDR3 is TGTGCCAGCAGCCTCAGGACTAGCGGCTACACCGGGGAGCTGTTTTTT.